These 10 T cell receptor beta chains came from one sample sequenced in a study of T cell responses to AZD1222 COVID-19 vaccine (dated by TCRdb to the early 2020s). Preparation of the library involved the immunoSEQ multiplex PCR assay. Sourced from immuneACCESS, this table was stored by TCRdb with only in-frame sequences that have V and J called. A share of the clones is absent; for the studies checked, an unresolved V gene accounts for under half, and the remainder has no known explanation. Here the sample has about 140,000 clones; roughly 92% occur a single time. Of the sample, roughly 5.1% falls within the top ten clones. The time point label corresponds to: baseline before first vaccination. Sequenced material: peripheral blood, taken on day 0 of AZD1222 vaccination. These receptor sequences come from an adult in good health.

This chain links TRBV28 with TRBJ2-7; TRBD2 agrees at 13 bases. CDR1 MDHEN and CDR2 SYDVKM come from the germline V gene. The ends lost 4 bases at V and 1 base at J; junction bases unmatched: 4. This CDR3 comprises 16 residues. The CDR3 sequence is CASSSPLAGGSYEQYF. CDR3 bases: TGTGCCAGCAGTTCACCACTAGCGGGAGGGTCCTACGAGCAGTACTTC.

The rearrangement uses TRBV6-1 and TRBJ1-2; 9 bases line up with TRBD1. Trimming at V came to 3 bases and at J to 4 bases, leaving 6 bases not matched to a gene. This CDR3 region has 15 residues. From germline, CDR1 is MNHNS and CDR2 SASEGT. CDR3: CASSEDRGWIYGYTF. The CDR3 DNA reads as TGTGCCAGCAGTGAGGACAGGGGTTGGATCTATGGCTACACCTTC.

The chain joins TRBV6-5 to TRBJ1-1; maybe TRBD1 (5 bases). CDR1 and CDR2 (germline): MNHEY, SVGAGI. Trimming removed 0 bases at V and 8 bases at J, with 16 bases between. CDR3 length: 15 residues. Written as DNA, the CDR3 is TGTGCCAGCAGTTACTCGAATCGGGGGAGTTCGGAAGCTTTCTTT. This codes for CASSYSNRGSSEAFF.

This chain joins TRBV28 and TRBJ1-4, with D hard to call. The V gene lost 3 bases and the J gene lost 6 bases, with 11 bases spanning the gap. The CDR3 runs 14 residues. In germline, CDR1 is MDHEN, CDR2 SYDVKM. CDR3 sequence: CASSLERVDEKLFF. CDR3 DNA sequence: TGTGCCAGCAGTTTGGAGAGGGTGGATGAAAAACTGTTTTTT.

The chain combines TRBV7-8 with TRBJ1-4; tentatively, D is TRBD1 (6 bases). Per the germline V gene, CDR1 is SGHVS and CDR2 is FQNEAQ. V lost 4 bases and J 5 bases, leaving 14 bases between the germline ends. CDR3 size: 15 residues. CDR3 residues: CASSSVDRKNEKLFF. CDR3 DNA: TGTGCCAGCAGCTCCGTTGACAGGAAAAATGAAAAACTGTTTTTT. The variable domain in full, completed from reference TRBV7-8 and TRBJ1-4, reads GAGVSQSPRYKVAKRGQDVALRCDPISGHVSLFWYQQALGQGPEFLTYFQNEAQLDKSGLPSDRFFAERPEGSVSTLKIQRTQQEDSAVYLCASSSVDRKNEKLFFGSGTQLSVL.

The chain links TRBV5-6 to TRBJ2-7; D perhaps matches TRBD2 (5 bases). V lost 4 bases, J lost 7 bases, and 18 bases lay in between. The CDR3 extends over 14 amino acids. The germline V gene encodes CDR1 SGHDT and CDR2 YYEEEE. The CDR3 reads CASSRVGRPGEQYF. The CDR3 DNA sequence: TGTGCCAGCAGCCGAGTCGGGCGCCCGGGGGAGCAGTACTTC.

This chain uses TRBV21-1 with TRBJ2-1; whether TRBD2, the table's D call, matches the DNA was not checked. TRBV21-1 is classified as a pseudogene. This CDR3 is built from 15 residues. The CDR3: CASSLPGTSPNEQFF. The CDR3 nucleotides are TGTGCCAGCTCACTCCCCGGGACTAGCCCCAATGAGCAGTTCTTC.

CDR3 amino acids: CSASSDYNEQFF. CDR3 DNA: TGCAGTGCTAGTTCTGACTACAATGAGCAGTTCTTC. The V gene is TRBV20-1, the J gene TRBJ2-1; the D is unclear. Deletions cut 3 bases from V and 3 bases from J, with 6 bases between. The CDR3 spans 12 residues. CDR1 and CDR2 (germline): DFQATT, SNEGSKA (reference sequence).

V usage is TRBV27 and J usage is TRBJ2-3; D may match TRBD1 or TRBD2 (6 bases each). Germline V gene lookup returns CDR1 MNHEY and CDR2 SMNVEV (reference sequence). Deletions cut 8 bases from V and 2 bases from J, with 11 bases between. CDR3 length: 13 amino acids. The CDR3 bases are TGTGCCAGCGCAAGGGGGGCCACAGATACGCAGTATTTT. Amino acid sequence: CASARGATDTQYF.

Only a few counts were recorded for this clone. The chain carries TRBV28 and TRBJ1-1, with 8 bases matching TRBD1. Unmatched junction bases numbered 7, after V lost 2 bases and J lost 5 bases. Germline CDR1 reads MDHEN; CDR2 reads SYDVKM. CDR3 length: 15 residues. The CDR3 loop is CASSLVGQGFTEAFF. The DNA of the CDR3 is TGTGCCAGCAGTTTAGTCGGACAGGGATTTACTGAAGCTTTCTTT.